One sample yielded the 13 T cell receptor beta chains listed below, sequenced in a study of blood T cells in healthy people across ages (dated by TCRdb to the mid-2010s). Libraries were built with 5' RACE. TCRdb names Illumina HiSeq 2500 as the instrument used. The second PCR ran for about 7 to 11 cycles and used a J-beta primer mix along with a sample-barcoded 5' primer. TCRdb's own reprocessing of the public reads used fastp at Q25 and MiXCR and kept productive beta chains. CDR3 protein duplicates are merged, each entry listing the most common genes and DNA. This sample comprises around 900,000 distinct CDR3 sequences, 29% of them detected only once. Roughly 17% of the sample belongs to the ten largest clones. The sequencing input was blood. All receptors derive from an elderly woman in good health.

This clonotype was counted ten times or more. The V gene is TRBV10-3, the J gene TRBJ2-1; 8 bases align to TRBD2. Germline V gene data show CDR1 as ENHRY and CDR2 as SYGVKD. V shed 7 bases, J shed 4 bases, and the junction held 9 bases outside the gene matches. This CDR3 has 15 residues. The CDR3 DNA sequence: TGTGCCATCACCCGAAGCGGGGGTATTTACAATGAGCAGTTCTTC. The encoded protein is CAITRSGGIYNEQFF.

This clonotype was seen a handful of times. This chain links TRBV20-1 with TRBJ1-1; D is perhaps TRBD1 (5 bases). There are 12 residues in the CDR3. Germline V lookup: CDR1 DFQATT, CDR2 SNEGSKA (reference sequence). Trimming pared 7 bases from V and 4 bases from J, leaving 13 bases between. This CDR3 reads CSVWGGGTEAFF. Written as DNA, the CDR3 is TGCAGTGTTTGGGGGGGAGGCACTGAAGCTTTCTTT.

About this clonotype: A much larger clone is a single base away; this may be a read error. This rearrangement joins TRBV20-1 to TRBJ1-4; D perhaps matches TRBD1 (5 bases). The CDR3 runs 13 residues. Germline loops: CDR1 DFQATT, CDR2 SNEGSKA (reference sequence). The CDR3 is CSARDATNEKRFF. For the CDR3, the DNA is TGCAGTGCTCGGGACGCAACTAATGAAAAACGGTTTTTT.

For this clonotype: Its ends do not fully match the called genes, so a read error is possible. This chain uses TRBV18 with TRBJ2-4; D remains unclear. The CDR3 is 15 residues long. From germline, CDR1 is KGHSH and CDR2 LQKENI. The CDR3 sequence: CASPPPVLAKNIQYF. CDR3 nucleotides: TGTGCCAGCCCACCGCCTGTCCTAGCCAAAAACATTCAGTACTTC.

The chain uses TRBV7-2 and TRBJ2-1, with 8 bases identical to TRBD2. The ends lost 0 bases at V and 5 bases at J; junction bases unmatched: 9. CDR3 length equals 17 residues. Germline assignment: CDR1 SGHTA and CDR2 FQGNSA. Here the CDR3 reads CASSLALMAGGDNEQFF. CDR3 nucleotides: TGTGCCAGCAGCTTAGCGCTTATGGCGGGGGGAGACAATGAGCAGTTCTTC.

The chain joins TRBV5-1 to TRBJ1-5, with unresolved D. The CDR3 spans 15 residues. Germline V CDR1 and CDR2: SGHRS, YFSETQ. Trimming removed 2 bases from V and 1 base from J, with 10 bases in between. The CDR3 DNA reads TGCGCCAGCAGCTTCTTCCCGGGGAGCAATCAGCCCCAGCATTTT. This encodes CASSFFPGSNQPQHF.

CDR3 residues: CASSFGTAGTTEAFF. As DNA, the CDR3 is TGTGCCAGTAGTTTCGGGACAGCCGGGACGACTGAAGCTTTCTTT. This chain joins TRBV19 and TRBJ1-1; 7 nucleotides align to TRBD1. V shed 5 bases, J shed 5 bases, and the junction held 11 bases outside the gene matches. From germline, CDR1 is LNHDA and CDR2 SQIVND (reference sequence). The CDR3 totals 15 residues.

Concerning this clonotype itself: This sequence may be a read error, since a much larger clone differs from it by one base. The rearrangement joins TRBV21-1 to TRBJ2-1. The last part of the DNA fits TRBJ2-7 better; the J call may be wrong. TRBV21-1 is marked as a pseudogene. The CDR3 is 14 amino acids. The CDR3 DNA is TGTGCCAGCAGGGGCAGGAGCTCCTACAATGAGCAGTACTTC. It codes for CASRGRSSYNEQYF.

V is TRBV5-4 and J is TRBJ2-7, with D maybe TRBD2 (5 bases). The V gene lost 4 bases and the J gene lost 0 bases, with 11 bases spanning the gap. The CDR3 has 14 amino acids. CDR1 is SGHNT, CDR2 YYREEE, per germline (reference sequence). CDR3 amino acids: CASSDSADSYEQYF. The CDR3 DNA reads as TGTGCCAGCAGCGATAGCGCCGACTCCTACGAGCAGTACTTC.

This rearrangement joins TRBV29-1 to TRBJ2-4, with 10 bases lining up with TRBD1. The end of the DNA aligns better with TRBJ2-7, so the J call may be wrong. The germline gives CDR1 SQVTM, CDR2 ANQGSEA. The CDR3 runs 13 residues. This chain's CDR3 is CSTTGTGVHEQYF. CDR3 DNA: TGCAGCACCACCGGGACAGGGGTACACGAGCAGTACTTC.

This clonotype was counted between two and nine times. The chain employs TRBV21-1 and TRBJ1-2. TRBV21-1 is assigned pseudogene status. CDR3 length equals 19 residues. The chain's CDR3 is CASSKGEDTPRGSNYGYTF. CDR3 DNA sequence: TGTGCCAGCAGCAAAGGGGAGGACACCCCTAGGGGTTCAAACTATGGCTACACCTTC.

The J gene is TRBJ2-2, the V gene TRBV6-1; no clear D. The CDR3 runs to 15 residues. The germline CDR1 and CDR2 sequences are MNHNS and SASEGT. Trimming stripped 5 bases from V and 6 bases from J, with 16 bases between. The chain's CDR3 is CASSPGRASAGELFF. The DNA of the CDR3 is TGTGCCAGCAGTCCTGGACGGGCCAGCGCCGGGGAGCTGTTTTTT.

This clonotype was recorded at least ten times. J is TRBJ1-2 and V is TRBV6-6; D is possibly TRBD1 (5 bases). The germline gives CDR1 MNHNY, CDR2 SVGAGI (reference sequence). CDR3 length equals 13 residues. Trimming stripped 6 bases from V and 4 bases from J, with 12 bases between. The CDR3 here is CASRSDRSYGYTF. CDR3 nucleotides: TGTGCCAGCAGATCTGACAGAAGCTATGGCTACACCTTC.